These T cell receptor beta chains were read from a single sample in a study of shared clonotypes between healthy human individuals. Libraries were prepared by immunoSEQ multiplex PCR; TCRdb keeps only in-frame clonotypes and omits some of them. The sample yields millions of clones, about 92% seen once. The source material was naive CD4+ T cells from PBMCs. These receptors originate from a man between 18 and 29 years old in good health. Some clones in this sample may be carry-over from other donors' samples. CDR3s include the opening cysteine and the closing phenylalanine or tryptophan. Fields, in order: J gene, V gene, CDR3 protein.

j_call: TRBJ1-1
v_call: TRBV6-5
cdr3_aa: CASETGGNTEAFF

j_call: TRBJ1-1
v_call: TRBV7-3
cdr3_aa: CASSFQGQGQTEAFF

j_call: TRBJ1-5
v_call: TRBV2
cdr3_aa: CASKDRGSNQPQHF

j_call: TRBJ1-4
v_call: TRBV28
cdr3_aa: CASKDRALFF

j_call: TRBJ2-3
v_call: TRBV10-3
cdr3_aa: CAIRSGSSTDTQYF

j_call: TRBJ1-5
v_call: TRBV9
cdr3_aa: CASSVEGKGQPQHF

j_call: TRBJ1-3
v_call: TRBV2
cdr3_aa: CASSESGNTIYF

j_call: TRBJ2-3
v_call: TRBV2
cdr3_aa: CASRRGGFSTDTQYF

j_call: TRBJ2-3
v_call: TRBV5-1
cdr3_aa: CASSPWTGTDTQYF

j_call: TRBJ1-1
v_call: TRBV19
cdr3_aa: CAAVRPGDTEAFF

j_call: TRBJ2-3
v_call: TRBV15
cdr3_aa: CATSRDPPDTQYF

j_call: TRBJ2-7
v_call: TRBV5-4
cdr3_aa: CASSWGSGTSGRPGQYF

j_call: TRBJ2-3
v_call: TRBV20-1
cdr3_aa: CSAPDTDTQYF

j_call: TRBJ2-3
v_call: TRBV2
cdr3_aa: CASRTSGSSDTQYF

j_call: TRBJ1-4
v_call: TRBV28
cdr3_aa: CASRFTRATNEKLFF

j_call: TRBJ2-5
v_call: TRBV7-2
cdr3_aa: CASSLAGIQETQYF

j_call: TRBJ2-7
v_call: TRBV18
cdr3_aa: CASSPGGQSEQYF

j_call: TRBJ2-1
v_call: TRBV6-1
cdr3_aa: CATLGLAGWDEQFF

j_call: TRBJ1-2
v_call: TRBV5-1
cdr3_aa: CASSRRWGADNYGYTF

j_call: TRBJ1-2
v_call: TRBV19
cdr3_aa: CASSTGQGDGYTF

j_call: TRBJ1-3
v_call: TRBV7-2
cdr3_aa: CASSRQTISGNTIYF

j_call: TRBJ1-1
v_call: TRBV5-1
cdr3_aa: CASSLDGTGQAFF

j_call: TRBJ2-7
v_call: TRBV9
cdr3_aa: CASSAGQGVQYF

j_call: TRBJ2-1
v_call: TRBV4-3
cdr3_aa: CASSRDLALEQFF

j_call: TRBJ1-1
v_call: TRBV7-3
cdr3_aa: CASSLTPGTGGASPLNTEAFF

j_call: TRBJ2-4
v_call: TRBV6-4
cdr3_aa: CASVGGDIQYF

j_call: TRBJ1-2
v_call: TRBV18
cdr3_aa: CASSPETGYTF

j_call: TRBJ1-3
v_call: TRBV7-3
cdr3_aa: CASSLSAGNTIYF

j_call: TRBJ2-7
v_call: TRBV21-1
cdr3_aa: CASSKNRHPGGTGGTHF

j_call: TRBJ1-5
v_call: TRBV7-7
cdr3_aa: CASSSAPGTSLSNQPQHF

j_call: TRBJ1-5
v_call: TRBV9
cdr3_aa: CASSVGTGEGNQPQHF

j_call: TRBJ1-2
v_call: TRBV28
cdr3_aa: CASSLFPTGHYGYTF

j_call: TRBJ2-1
v_call: TRBV6-5
cdr3_aa: CASSYQTSGSNEQFF

j_call: TRBJ2-5
v_call: TRBV5-4
cdr3_aa: CASGQGLGQQETQYF

j_call: TRBJ2-3
v_call: TRBV28
cdr3_aa: CASSFGRLGTRGTDTQYF

j_call: TRBJ2-6
v_call: TRBV5-1
cdr3_aa: CASSLGQVPLSGANVLTF

j_call: TRBJ1-2
v_call: TRBV19
cdr3_aa: CASSIGGNNYGYTF

j_call: TRBJ1-2
v_call: TRBV19
cdr3_aa: CASSTLQGWNYGYTF

j_call: TRBJ2-3
v_call: TRBV4-2
cdr3_aa: CASSQGDGTDTQYF

j_call: TRBJ2-3
v_call: TRBV14
cdr3_aa: CASSPGLASSDTQYF

j_call: TRBJ1-2
v_call: TRBV28
cdr3_aa: CASSKLANRGWDGYTF

j_call: TRBJ2-7
v_call: TRBV28
cdr3_aa: CASSRTVYEQYF

j_call: TRBJ1-2
v_call: TRBV18
cdr3_aa: CASSRRDEGGYTF

j_call: TRBJ2-1
v_call: TRBV7-2
cdr3_aa: CASSYSGGTYNEQFF